Each of the 8 T cell receptor beta chains below was sequenced from the same sample in a study of chemoradiotherapy in HPV16-positive cancers. Produced via immunoSEQ multiplex PCR; TCRdb's table is partial and in-frame only. The table lists about 19,000 clones, roughly 82% of them singletons. Specimen: blood, collected from a patient who underwent chemoradiotherapy. Every receptor here comes from a human donor with HPV-associated anogenital cancer.

This chain joins TRBV10-1 and TRBJ1-4, with 7 bases aligning to TRBD1. This CDR3 is built from 17 residues. With V trimmed by 4 bases and J by 5 bases, 13 bases remained unmatched. The germline gives CDR1 WNHNN, CDR2 SYGVQD (reference sequence). The DNA of the CDR3 is TGCGCCAGCAGTGCGAGGGGAGGGGGCAGGGGAAATGAAAAACTGTTTTTT. Encoded protein: CASSARGGGRGNEKLFF.

This clone was found a few times. The chain has TRBV15 and TRBJ1-2; D is perhaps TRBD1 (6 bases). Germline assignment: CDR1 LNHNV and CDR2 YYDKDF (reference sequence). The ends were cut back, 9 bases at V and 4 bases at J, with 15 bases in the middle. The CDR3 is 13 residues long. The CDR3 DNA reads TGTGCCACTAGAGCACAGGGAGGCTATGGCTACACCTTC. The encoded protein is CATRAQGGYGYTF.

The chain combines TRBV9 with TRBJ1-6; TRBD1 might be the D (6 bases). The CDR3 has 16 amino acids. Between the trimmed V and J ends, which lost 4 bases and 5 bases, there was a span of 16 bases. Germline V gene sequence: CDR1 SGDLS, CDR2 YYNGEE. CDR3 DNA sequence: TGTGCCAGCAGCCCGTGGGGGGCACAAAATAATTCACCCCTCCACTTT. Its translation: CASSPWGAQNNSPLHF.

The genes are TRBV5-1 and TRBJ2-1; 10 bases agree with TRBD1. The CDR3 consists of 18 residues. Germline CDR1 SGHRS, CDR2 YFSETQ. J was trimmed by 0 bases and V by 5 bases; bases with no gene match: 11. As DNA, the CDR3 is TGCGCCAGCAGGGACGGGACAGGGGTCGGGGGCTCCTACAATGAGCAGTTCTTC. It specifies CASRDGTGVGGSYNEQFF.

The rearrangement links TRBV28 to TRBJ1-3; a weak D match, TRBD1 (5 bases). The V end lost 2 bases, the J end lost 3 bases, and 8 bases lay between the germline ends. The germline V gene has CDR1 MDHEN and CDR2 SYDVKM. The CDR3 contains 14 residues. The CDR3 sequence is CASSLPGNGNTIYF. As DNA, the CDR3 is TGTGCCAGCAGTTTACCAGGGAATGGAAACACCATATATTTT.

The chain is built from TRBV19 and TRBJ2-7; D possibly corresponds to TRBD1 (6 bases). Germline assignment: CDR1 LNHDA and CDR2 SQIVND (reference sequence). CDR3 length: 15 amino acids. The V and J ends lost 4 bases and 5 bases respectively, with 18 bases between them. The DNA for the CDR3 is TGTGCCAGTAGTAGGGCCGACAGGTACGGCCACGAGCAGTACTTC. Its protein is CASSRADRYGHEQYF.

The chain is built from TRBV5-4 and TRBJ2-2; D might be TRBD1 or TRBD2, each matching 7 bases. The V gene lost 6 bases and the J gene lost 6 bases, with 24 bases spanning the gap. Germline V gene lookup returns CDR1 SGHNT and CDR2 YYREEE (reference sequence). This CDR3 comprises 17 residues. The CDR3 nucleotides read TGTGCCAGCACTAGGGGGCGGGGGCCTCTTACGGCCGGGGAGCTGTTTTTT. Protein sequence: CASTRGRGPLTAGELFF.

This clone appeared once. V usage is TRBV7-2 and J usage is TRBJ1-2; 8 bases align to TRBD1. J was trimmed by 8 bases and V by 1 base; bases with no gene match: 12. This CDR3 has 16 residues. CDR1 is SGHTA, CDR2 FQGNSA, per germline. The CDR3: CASSLVPVTGGDGYTF. The CDR3 DNA reads as TGTGCCAGCAGCTTAGTCCCCGTTACAGGGGGAGACGGCTACACCTTC.